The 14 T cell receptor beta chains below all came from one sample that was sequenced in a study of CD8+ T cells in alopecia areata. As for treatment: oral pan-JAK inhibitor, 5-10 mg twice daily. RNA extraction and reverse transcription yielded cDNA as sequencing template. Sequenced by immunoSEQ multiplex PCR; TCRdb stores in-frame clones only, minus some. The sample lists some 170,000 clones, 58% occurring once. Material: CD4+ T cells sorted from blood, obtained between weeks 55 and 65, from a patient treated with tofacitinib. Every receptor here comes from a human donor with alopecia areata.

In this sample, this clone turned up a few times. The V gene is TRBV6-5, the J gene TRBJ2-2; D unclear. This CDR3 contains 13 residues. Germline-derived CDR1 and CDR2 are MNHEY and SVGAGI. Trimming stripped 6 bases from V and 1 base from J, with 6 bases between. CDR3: CASSYQNTGELFF. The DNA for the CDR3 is TGTGCCAGCAGCTACCAGAACACCGGGGAGCTGTTTTTT.

The CDR3 DNA is TGCAGCGTGCCAAGAAGAGCTAGCGGGGGGGGAGAGACCCAGTACTTC. This encodes CSVPRRASGGGETQYF. The rearrangement joins TRBV29-1 to TRBJ2-5; 12 bases fit TRBD2. J gave up 4 bases and V 6 bases, and 12 bases lay outside the gene matches. This CDR3 is 16 amino acids long. CDR1 and CDR2 from the germline V gene are SQVTM and ANQGSEA.

The CDR3 DNA is TGCGCCAGCAGCTTGTGGCCCAGCCCAGATACGCAGTATTTT. It yields the protein CASSLWPSPDTQYF. The rearrangement links TRBV5-1 to TRBJ2-3; D gene ambiguous. The CDR3 consists of 14 residues. V lost 1 base, J lost 4 bases, and 10 bases lay in between. Per germline, CDR1 SGHRS and CDR2 YFSETQ.

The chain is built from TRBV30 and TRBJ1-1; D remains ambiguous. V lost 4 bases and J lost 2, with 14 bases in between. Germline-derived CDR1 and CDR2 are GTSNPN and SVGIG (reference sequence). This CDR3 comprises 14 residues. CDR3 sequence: CAWTPGQSNTEAFF. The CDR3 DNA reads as TGTGCCTGGACCCCCGGGCAGTCTAACACTGAAGCTTTCTTT.

The CDR3 region is CASRPGTGNQPQHF. The CDR3 DNA sequence: TGTGCCAGCAGGCCCGGGACAGGTAATCAGCCCCAGCATTTT. V is TRBV6-6 and J is TRBJ1-5; TRBD1 agrees at 8 bases. V shed 6 bases and J 4 bases; nucleotides not matched to a gene: 5. Germline V gene lookup returns CDR1 MNHNY and CDR2 SVGAGI (reference sequence). This CDR3 spans 14 amino acids.

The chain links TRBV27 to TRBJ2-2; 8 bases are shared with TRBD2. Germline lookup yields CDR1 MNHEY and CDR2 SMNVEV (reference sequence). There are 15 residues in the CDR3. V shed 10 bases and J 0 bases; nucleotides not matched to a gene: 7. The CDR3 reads CATHRGGPNTGELFF. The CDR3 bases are TGTGCCACCCACCGGGGGGGGCCGAACACCGGGGAGCTGTTTTTT.

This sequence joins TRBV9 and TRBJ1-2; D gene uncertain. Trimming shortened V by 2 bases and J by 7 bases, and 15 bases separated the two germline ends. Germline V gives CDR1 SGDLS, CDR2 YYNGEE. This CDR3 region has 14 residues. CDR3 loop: CASSVSARAPGYTF. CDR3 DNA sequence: TGTGCCAGCAGCGTCTCGGCCCGGGCTCCTGGCTACACCTTC.

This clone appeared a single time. CDR3 nucleotide sequence: TGCGCCAGCACCACGGGACAGGGGGCCTACGAGCAGTACTTC. Its translation: CASTTGQGAYEQYF. V is TRBV5-1 and J is TRBJ2-7, with 11 bases lining up with TRBD1. CDR1 SGHRS and CDR2 YFSETQ come from the germline V gene. There are 14 residues in the CDR3. With V trimmed by 6 bases and J by 2 bases, 4 bases remained unmatched.

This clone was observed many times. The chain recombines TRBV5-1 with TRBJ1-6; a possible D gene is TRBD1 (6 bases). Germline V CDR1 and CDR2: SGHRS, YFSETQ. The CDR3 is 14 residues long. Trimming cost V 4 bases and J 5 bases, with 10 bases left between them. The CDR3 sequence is CASSQRTDNSPLHF. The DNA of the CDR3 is TGCGCCAGCAGCCAAAGGACAGATAATTCACCCCTCCACTTT.

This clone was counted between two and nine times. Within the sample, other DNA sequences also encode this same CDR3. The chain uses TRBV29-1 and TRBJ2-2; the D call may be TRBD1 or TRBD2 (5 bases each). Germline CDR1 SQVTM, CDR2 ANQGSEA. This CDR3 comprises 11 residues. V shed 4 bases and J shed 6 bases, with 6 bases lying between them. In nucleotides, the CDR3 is TGCAGCGTTGTGGGGGCCGGGGAGCTGTTTTTT. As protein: CSVVGAGELFF.

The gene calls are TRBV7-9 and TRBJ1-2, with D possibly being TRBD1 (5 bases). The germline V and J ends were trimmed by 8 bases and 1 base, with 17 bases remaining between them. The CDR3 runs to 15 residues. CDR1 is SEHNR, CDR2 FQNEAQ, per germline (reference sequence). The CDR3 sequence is CASGQYRMGNYGYTF. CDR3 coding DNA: TGTGCCAGCGGCCAATACAGGATGGGTAACTATGGCTACACCTTC.

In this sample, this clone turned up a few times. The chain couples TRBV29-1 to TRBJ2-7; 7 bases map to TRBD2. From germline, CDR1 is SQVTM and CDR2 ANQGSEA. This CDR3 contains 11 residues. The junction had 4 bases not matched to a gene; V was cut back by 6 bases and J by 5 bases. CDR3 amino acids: CSVHGGNEQYF. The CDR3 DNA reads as TGCAGCGTCCACGGGGGGAACGAGCAGTACTTC.

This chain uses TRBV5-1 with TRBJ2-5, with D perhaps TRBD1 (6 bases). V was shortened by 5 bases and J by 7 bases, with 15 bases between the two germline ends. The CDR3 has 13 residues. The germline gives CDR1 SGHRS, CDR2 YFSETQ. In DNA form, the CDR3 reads TGCGCCAGCAGTACAGGGTCTGTCGGGACCCAGTACTTC. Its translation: CASSTGSVGTQYF. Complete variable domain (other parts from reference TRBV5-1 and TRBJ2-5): KAGVTQTPRYLIKTRGQQVTLSCSPISGHRSVSWYQQTPGQGLQFLFEYFSETQRNKGNFPGRFSGRQFSNSRSEMNVSTLELGDSALYLCASSTGSVGTQYFGPGTRLLVL.

The DNA of the CDR3 is TGTGCCAGCAGCGCCACTAGCGGGAAAAGCACAGATACGCAGTATTTT. This encodes CASSATSGKSTDTQYF. V gene TRBV7-9 combines with J gene TRBJ2-3; TRBD2 matches 10 bases. The CDR3 loop spans 16 amino acids. The ends lost 5 bases at V and 0 bases at J; junction bases unmatched: 5. Germline CDR1 SEHNR, CDR2 FQNEAQ (reference sequence).